Below, one T cell receptor (beta chain) is given with its context. The table lists this clone with a count of one. This receptor's antigen is unknown. The record has no base qualities; no much larger clone is one base away. This sample is drawn from a study of T cell responses to AZD1222 COVID-19 vaccine (dated by TCRdb to the early 2020s). Background on the whole study: AZD1222 recipients given second doses at about 4 weeks or at about 12 weeks were pooled, since spike-specific TCR depth and breadth were not found to differ between the two schedules. A total of approximately 230 trial participants underwent TCR sequencing, of whom 207 received two doses of AZD1222 and about 25 received two doses of the MenACWY control vaccine. Trial participants were enrolled into age subgroups of 18-55, 56-69 and 70-plus years, which contained about 150, 28 and 57 TCR-sequenced participants, respectively. What the work shows at the level of the full study, not this receptor alone: Conclusions about previously exposed vaccinees are limited, since just five or six AZD1222 recipients were seropositive for SARS-CoV-2 at baseline. Reportedly, close to half of the unique spike-specific TCRs recognized epitopes lying outside the regions that are mutated in the B.1.351 and B.1.1.7 variants. Because no day 14 peak-response samples were available, the repertoires could be characterized only after the peak T cell response. Most participants were white British and females outnumbered males, and the authors suggested that clonal diversity may have been underestimated. Spike-specific TCR breadth and depth rose significantly after two AZD1222 doses compared with day 0 and with MenACWY recipients. The vaccine-associated CD4 TCRs covered the entire spike protein, and the dominant responses fell in regions 160-218 and 743-854. In the small 56-69-year group, the increase in depth fell short of significance, most likely because of low power.

According to the study, the label for this sample's time point signals: baseline before first vaccination. Samples from vaccinated people were obtained from the UK trials COV001 and COV002, which included a single-blind randomized controlled phase 2/3 trial of AZD1222 (ChAdOx1 nCoV-19) in healthy adults. For TCRbeta chain sequencing, PBMC samples were collected from trial participants at day 0 and at day 28 after the second dose. V is trimmed back by 4 bases and J by 1 base, and the junction contains 16 bases that no gene match accounts for. Counted from cysteine to phenylalanine, this CDR3 has 18 amino acids. The read is trimmed to its CDR3 DNA, 54 bases read in frame from base 1. Via the germline V gene (reference sequence), CDR1 is LNHDA and CDR2 SQIVND. The CDR3 regions of human TCRbeta chains were analyzed by immunosequencing. Turning to the authors' computational methods: TCRs in the repertoires were compared against a reference library of SARS-CoV-2-specific TCRs that had been generated with the MIRA antigen-specificity platform. Breadth meant the fraction of unique TCRs that were SARS-CoV-2-associated, whereas depth meant the fraction of total T cells that were SARS-CoV-2-associated. Using the MIRA data, each spike-specific TCR was assigned both to the spike region to which the TCR was reactive and to a CD4 or CD8 class. Log10-transformed breadth and depth values were compared by one-way ANOVA with Sidak's multiple comparisons tests. As stored in TCRdb, this immuneACCESS dataset retains in-frame rearrangements with V and J assigned. A fraction of the clones does not appear; measured against another copy, unresolved V genes explain less than half of the discrepancy, and the remainder lacks a known reason. For V, J and clone size, that table is used; D and trimming come from the DNA. Recorded for this sample are around 140,000 clones; 91% of them occurred a single time. Around 1.4% of the sample belongs to the ten largest clones.

Sequencing used peripheral blood, obtained on day 0 of AZD1222 vaccination. The receptor was derived from an adult in good health. The rearranged chain carries TRBV19 and TRBJ2-7, with TRBD2 matching 7 junction bases. The nucleotide sequence reads TGTGCCAGTAGTAGGAGAGGAAGTCTAGCGGAAATATCCTACGAGCAGTACTTC. The translation is CASSRRGSLAEISYEQYF.